These 30 T cell receptor delta chains were sequenced from one sample in a study of Vδ1+ human thymocytes. General study findings and limits: Highly polyclonal TRG and TRD repertoires with Gaussian CDR3 length distributions appeared in thymus.

Sequences come from RNA converted to cDNA by reverse transcription. Pooled V-gene forward primers with one constant-region reverse primer generated the CDR3 amplicons by multiplex PCR. TCRdb ran CATT on the multiplex PCR reads. This table has 23,000 or so delta-chain clones, about 7% appearing once. These receptors lack a known antigen. Sequenced input: Vdelta1+ gamma-delta thymocytes from the thymus. Subset defined: FACS-sorted CD3+ TCRalphabeta- TCRVdelta1+ TCRVdelta2- thymocytes. The receptors stem from a girl under three years old who had congenital heart surgery.

The genes are TRDV1 and TRDJ1; TRDD2 is a possible D gene (8 bases). V was pared by 3 bases and J by 0 bases, with 29 bases between. Germline V gene lookup returns CDR1 TSWWSYY and CDR2 QGS. The CDR3 extends over 21 amino acids. The CDR3, as DNA: TGTGCTCTTGGGGAGTTCTTCCTACGAGGTGGGGTGGGGGAAGACACCGATAAACTCATCTTT. Translation gives CALGEFFLRGGVGEDTDKLIF.

This clone has just a few counts. The chain carries TRDV1 and TRDJ1; D may be TRDD3 (6 bases). With 1 base removed from V and 2 bases from J, the gap between germline ends came to 26 bases. Germline CDR1 and CDR2: TSWWSYY and QGS. The CDR3 contains 20 residues. The CDR3: CALGEPHLHSGDTTTDKLIF. CDR3 DNA: TGTGCTCTTGGGGAACCTCATCTCCATTCGGGGGACACAACGACCGATAAACTCATCTTT.

This clone appeared a few times. The chain recombines TRDV1 with TRDJ2, with 7 bases matching TRDD3. With 2 bases clipped from V and 11 bases from J, the junction kept 5 bases outside the gene matches. Germline V gene data show CDR1 as TSWWSYY and CDR2 as QGS. The CDR3 sequence is 13 residues long. In DNA form, the CDR3 reads TGTGCTCTTGGGGAAGGAAGGGGGATGCAACTCTTCTTT. Translated, it gives CALGEGRGMQLFF.

The genes are TRDV1 and TRDJ1, with TRDD3 matching 10 bases. Germline CDR1 reads TSWWSYY; CDR2 reads QGS. The CDR3 extends over 20 amino acids. V was pared by 2 bases and J by 8 bases, with 23 bases of the junction left unmatched. The CDR3 coding sequence is TGTGCTCTTGGGGAAGATGGCCTTCCTGCTTCGGGGGATACGCCGGAGAAACTCATCTTT. It encodes CALGEDGLPASGDTPEKLIF.

The V gene is TRDV1, the J gene TRDJ1, with TRDD3 matching 8 bases. Per the germline V gene, CDR1 is TSWWSYY and CDR2 is QGS. The V gene end was trimmed by 1 base and the J gene end by 4 bases; junction bases not matched to a gene: 26. This CDR3 has 22 amino acids. Written as DNA, the CDR3 is TGTGCTCTTGGGGAACCCCGCTCCTATTCCACTGGGGGGGTACGCACCGGCGATAAACTCATCTTT. Translating it yields CALGEPRSYSTGGVRTGDKLIF.

This clone was observed a few times. The chain recombines TRDV1 with TRDJ1, with 8 bases lining up with TRDD3. The CDR3 covers 18 residues. Germline-derived CDR1 and CDR2 are TSWWSYY and QGS. The junction had 19 bases not matched to a gene; V was cut back by 4 bases and J by 6 bases. This chain's CDR3 is CALGVPYDGDTPTHKLIF. The CDR3 DNA sequence: TGTGCTCTTGGGGTGCCTTACGATGGGGATACCCCGACGCATAAACTCATCTTT.

This clone showed up just a few times. The gene calls are TRDV2 and TRDJ1, with 11 bases aligning to TRDD3. The CDR3 is 18 amino acids. Germline V CDR1 and CDR2: GEAIGNYY, EKD. The V gene end was trimmed by 2 bases and the J gene end by 2 bases; junction bases not matched to a gene: 12. The CDR3 protein is CACDIAFVGDTNTDKLIF. Here the CDR3 DNA reads TGTGCCTGTGACATCGCCTTTGTGGGGGATACGAATACCGATAAACTCATCTTT.

Details on this clone: The same CDR3 can be traced to other DNA sequences in this sample. This chain links TRDV1 with TRDJ1; 9 bases match TRDD3. CDR3 length: 20 amino acids. V lost 4 bases and J lost 5; bases outside the gene matches: 23. Germline lookup yields CDR1 TSWWSYY and CDR2 QGS. CDR3 sequence reads: CALGASNFATGGPITDKLIF. The CDR3 DNA is TGTGCTCTTGGGGCGTCCAACTTCGCAACTGGGGGACCCATAACAGATAAACTCATCTTT.

Only a few counts were recorded for this clone. This chain joins TRDV1 and TRDJ1; the match to TRDD3 covers 8 bases. Germline-derived CDR1 and CDR2 are TSWWSYY and QGS. CDR3 length equals 18 residues. V gave up 5 bases and J gave up 3 bases; unmatched junction bases: 17. DNA for the CDR3: TGTGCTCTTGGGAAATGCTGCCTACCTCTGGGGGACCCCGATAAACTCATCTTT. This encodes CALGKCCLPLGDPDKLIF.

This chain links TRDV1 with TRDJ1; 7 bases are shared with TRDD3. The ends lost 1 base at V and 2 bases at J; junction bases unmatched: 13. The CDR3 covers 18 residues. Germline assignment: CDR1 TSWWSYY and CDR2 QGS. The CDR3 nucleotides are TGTGCTCTTGGGGAACCGAACTGGGGCCCGATAAGTACCGATAAACTCATCTTT. Its protein product is CALGEPNWGPISTDKLIF.

This chain links TRDV1 with TRDJ1; the match to TRDD3 covers 13 bases. The V gene's germline CDR1 is TSWWSYY and CDR2 QGS. Unmatched junction bases numbered 17, after V lost 4 bases and J lost 3 bases. The CDR3 is 20 amino acids. CDR3 in amino acids: CALGVPTKYWGIRVADKLIF. In DNA, the CDR3 is TGTGCTCTTGGGGTCCCCACCAAGTACTGGGGGATACGAGTAGCCGATAAACTCATCTTT.

There are a few counts of this clone. The chain employs TRDV1 and TRDJ1; D is unresolved. The V end lost 3 bases, the J end lost 2 bases, and 13 bases lay between the germline ends. Germline V lookup: CDR1 TSWWSYY, CDR2 QGS. The CDR3 has 15 residues. Here the CDR3 DNA reads TGTGCTCTTGGGGAGCCCTCCCGGAGGACCGATAAACTCATCTTT. Translated: CALGEPSRRTDKLIF.

This clone was counted only a few times. The chain has TRDV1 and TRDJ1, with D uncertain. Trimming took off 2 bases at V and 0 bases at J, with 28 bases between the two ends. The CDR3 is 21 amino acids. Germline CDR1 is TSWWSYY and CDR2 is QGS. The CDR3 region has the DNA TGTGCTCTTGGGGAAGACCCCCCCCACTACAGCCGGTCGGGTAACACCGATAAACTCATCTTT. It is translated as CALGEDPPHYSRSGNTDKLIF.

In this sample, this clone turned up a few times. The genes are TRDV1 and TRDJ1; 11 bases match TRDD3. Trimming took 0 bases from V and 7 from J; bases not matched to a gene: 16. The CDR3 loop spans 19 amino acids. CDR1 is TSWWSYY, CDR2 QGS, per germline. The CDR3 here is CALGELPPTSGGYRRKLIF. The CDR3 nucleotides read TGTGCTCTTGGGGAACTCCCTCCTACGTCTGGGGGATACCGGCGTAAACTCATCTTT.

This clone was seen only a few times. This chain connects TRDV1 to TRDJ1; the D is unclear. CDR3 length: 15 amino acids. CDR1 TSWWSYY and CDR2 QGS come from the germline V gene. Trimming pared 3 bases from V and 4 bases from J, leaving 15 bases between. The CDR3 is CALGDSLGLDDKLIF. The CDR3 DNA reads TGTGCTCTTGGGGATTCACTAGGATTGGACGATAAACTCATCTTT.

The rearrangement uses TRDV1 and TRDJ1, with D maybe TRDD3 (6 bases). The CDR3 extends over 17 amino acids. Germline assignment: CDR1 TSWWSYY and CDR2 QGS. V lost 2 bases and J lost 1, with 17 bases in between. The CDR3 sequence: CALGERHPGMSTDKLIF. Here the CDR3 DNA reads TGTGCTCTTGGGGAAAGGCACCCGGGGATGTCCACCGATAAACTCATCTTT.

V gene TRDV1 combines with J gene TRDJ1; 9 bases fit TRDD3. From germline, CDR1 is TSWWSYY and CDR2 QGS. This CDR3 spans 18 amino acids. The V segment lost 2 bases and the J segment 0 bases; nucleotides outside the gene matches: 10. The CDR3 coding sequence is TGTGCTCTTGGGGAAAACCACCGGGGGATACCGTACACCGATAAACTCATCTTT. It yields the protein CALGENHRGIPYTDKLIF.

By share, this clone counts as medium-sized. The rearrangement links TRDV2 to TRDJ2, with 9 bases lining up with TRDD3. Germline CDR1 GEAIGNYY, CDR2 EKD. CDR3 length: 14 residues. V lost 0 bases to trimming and J lost 5 bases; unmatched junction nucleotides: 0. The CDR3 region has the DNA TGTGCCTGTGACACCCTGGGGGATACAGCACAACTCTTCTTT. This codes for CACDTLGDTAQLFF.

This clone was seen more than once but under ten times. The chain is built from TRDV1 and TRDJ1; 7 bases line up with TRDD3. CDR1 and CDR2 (germline): TSWWSYY, QGS. J was trimmed by 0 bases and V by 4 bases; bases with no gene match: 11. This CDR3 region has 17 residues. The CDR3 nucleotides are TGTGCTCTTGGGGCTACTGGGGATGAGCCCTACACCGATAAACTCATCTTT. Amino acid sequence: CALGATGDEPYTDKLIF.

The genes are TRDV1 and TRDJ1; D possibly corresponds to TRDD3 (6 bases). The CDR3 is 21 amino acids. V lost 0 bases and J lost 0, with 26 bases in between. Germline values: CDR1 TSWWSYY, CDR2 QGS. CDR3 nucleotides: TGTGCTCTTGGGGAACTCTCCGACAGTACTGGGCACCTGCCGTACACCGATAAACTCATCTTT. This codes for CALGELSDSTGHLPYTDKLIF.

The chain joins TRDV1 to TRDJ1, with 7 bases fitting TRDD3. Germline V gene lookup returns CDR1 TSWWSYY and CDR2 QGS. The CDR3 contains 19 residues. The V gene end was trimmed by 0 bases and the J gene end by 7 bases; junction bases not matched to a gene: 20. CDR3: CALGELAPGCGDRRIKLIF. In nucleotides, the CDR3 is TGTGCTCTTGGGGAACTAGCTCCTGGATGTGGGGATAGACGGATTAAACTCATCTTT.

V and J are TRDV2 and TRDJ1; unclear D gene. The CDR3 loop spans 21 amino acids. Germline CDR1 GEAIGNYY, CDR2 EKD. V was shortened by 1 base and J by 0 bases, with 29 bases between the two germline ends. DNA of the CDR3: TGTGCCTGTGACACTGAATCCTCGATCGGGGCTCAACCCTCCTACACCGATAAACTCATCTTT. Protein: CACDTESSIGAQPSYTDKLIF.

Details on this clone: The junction departs from germline at one end; a sequencing error may be responsible. The V call is TRDV2, the J call TRDJ2; 7 nucleotides agree with TRDD3. Germline-derived CDR1 and CDR2 are GEAIGNYY and EKD. The CDR3 spans 17 residues. CDR3: CAWRCWGSPQVSPQPFF. The DNA for the CDR3 is TGTGCCTGGAGGTGCTGGGGGTCTCCTCAGGTGTCGCCCCAACCCTTCTTT.

The chain is built from TRDV1 and TRDJ1, with D unclear. The CDR3 is 12 amino acids. CDR1 TSWWSYY and CDR2 QGS come from the germline V gene. Trimming shortened V by 1 base and J by 6 bases, and 6 bases separated the two germline ends. In nucleotides, the CDR3 is TGTGCTCTTGGGGAACAAAGGAATAAACTCATCTTT. Translation: CALGEQRNKLIF.

The J gene is TRDJ1, the V gene TRDV1, with TRDD3 matching 11 bases. No J segment appears in TCRdb, so it was assigned here by matching the sequence to germline. This CDR3 spans 20 amino acids. J gave up 3 bases and V 0 bases, and 15 bases lay outside the gene matches. CDR1 and CDR2 (germline): TSWWSYY, QGS. The CDR3 loop reads CALGELRCILGDIDSDKLIF. The CDR3 region has the DNA TGTGCTCTTGGGGAACTAAGGTGCATACTGGGGGATATTGACTCCGATAAACTCATCTTT.

The chain carries TRDV1 and TRDJ1; the D gene is possibly TRDD3 (7 bases). Between the trimmed V and J ends, which lost 7 bases and 4 bases, there was a span of 40 bases. This CDR3 has 22 residues. The germline gives CDR1 TSWWSYY, CDR2 QGS. This CDR3 reads CALVRRSYSGDRTTIVGDKLIF. The CDR3 coding sequence is TGTGCTCTTGTCCGAAGGTCCTACAGTGGGGATAGAACCACAATCGTGGGCGATAAACTCATCTTT.

The chain recombines TRDV1 with TRDJ1; tentative D call: TRDD2 (6 bases). The CDR3 is made up of 20 amino acids. The V gene's germline CDR1 is TSWWSYY and CDR2 QGS. Trimming removed 0 bases from V and 5 bases from J, with 28 bases in between. The chain's CDR3 is CALGELVLQIGGALRDKLIF. CDR3 bases: TGTGCTCTTGGGGAACTTGTCCTACAGATCGGGGGTGCCCTGCGTGATAAACTCATCTTT.

The gene calls are TRDV1 and TRDJ1; the match to TRDD3 covers 8 bases. The germline V gene has CDR1 TSWWSYY and CDR2 QGS. The CDR3 is 25 amino acids. V trimming: 1 base; J trimming: 0 bases; junction bases outside the gene matches: 31. The chain's CDR3 is CALGEPAFPRRTGGRTPSYTDKLIF. CDR3 nucleotides: TGTGCTCTTGGGGAACCGGCCTTCCCCCGTAGGACTGGGGGCCGGACCCCTTCGTACACCGATAAACTCATCTTT.

This clone has more than one count but fewer than ten. The rearrangement links TRDV1 to TRDJ1; no reliable D call. CDR3 size: 15 residues. Germline CDR1 TSWWSYY, CDR2 QGS. V lost 1 base, J lost 0 bases, and 9 bases lay in between. DNA for the CDR3: TGTGCTCTTGGGGAACCCTCGGGGTACACCGATAAACTCATCTTT. It yields the protein CALGEPSGYTDKLIF.

This clone was recorded a few times. The chain has TRDV1 and TRDJ1; D is uncertain. CDR1 is TSWWSYY, CDR2 QGS, per germline. Deletions cut 1 base from V and 1 base from J, with 31 bases between. This CDR3 has 22 residues. DNA for the CDR3: TGTGCTCTTGGGGAACCGTCGTGGGTCATCCCCCCCCCTTTGACTTGCACCGATAAACTCATCTTT. Its protein product is CALGEPSWVIPPPLTCTDKLIF.